The T cell receptor beta chain under discussion was sequenced for a study of blood T cells in healthy people across ages. Germline CDR1 reads SGHRS; CDR2 reads YFSETQ. Trimming left V 5 bases short and J 1 base short, with 13 bases between. The CDR3 totals 15 residues. Using a J-beta primer mix together with a sample-barcoded 5' primer, a second PCR was run for roughly 6 to 11 cycles. TCRdb reprocessed the 5' RACE reads via MiXCR and lists one record per CDR3 protein. The repertoire holds approximately 1.5 million distinct CDR3 sequences, with about 42% as singletons. This clonotype originated in a young woman in good health. The V gene is TRBV5-1, the J gene TRBJ2-1; D possibly uses TRBD1 or TRBD2 (6 bases each). Sequencing was done on a sample of blood. The CDR3 loop reads CASSNREASYNEQFF. The DNA for the CDR3 is TGCGCCAGCAGTAACAGGGAGGCTTCCTACAATGAGCAGTTCTTC.